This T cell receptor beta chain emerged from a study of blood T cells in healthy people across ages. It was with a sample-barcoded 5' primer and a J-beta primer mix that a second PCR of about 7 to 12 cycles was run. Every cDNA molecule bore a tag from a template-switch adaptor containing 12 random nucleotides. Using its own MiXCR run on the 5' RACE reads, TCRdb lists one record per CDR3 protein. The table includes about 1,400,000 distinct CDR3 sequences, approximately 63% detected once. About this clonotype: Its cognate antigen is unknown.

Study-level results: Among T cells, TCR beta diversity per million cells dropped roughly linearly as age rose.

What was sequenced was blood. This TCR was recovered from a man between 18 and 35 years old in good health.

This CDR3 is CASSLPPGQFEAFF. CDR3 nucleotides: TGTGCCAGCAGTTTACCTCCGGGACAGTTTGAAGCTTTCTTT. This chain uses TRBV12-3 or TRBV12-4 with TRBJ1-1; 7 bases align to TRBD1. The J segment lost 7 bases and the V segment lost 2 bases, leaving 7 bases of the junction unmatched. This CDR3 comprises 14 residues.